The 11 T cell receptor beta chains below come from one sample, sequenced in a study of CD8+ T cells in alopecia areata. Reverse transcribed after extraction, RNA yielded cDNA as the sequencing template. Data came from immunoSEQ multiplex PCR; TCRdb stores just in-frame clones and leaves some out. The sample holds 150,000 to 200,000 clones, about 66% seen once. The specimen comprised CD8+ T cells sorted from blood, sampled at week 0. The receptor set was obtained from a human donor with alopecia areata.

The gene calls are TRBV11-2 and TRBJ1-2; D is uncertain. Trimming stripped 4 bases from V and 14 bases from J, with 14 bases between. CDR3 length: 11 amino acids. Germline V CDR1 and CDR2: SGHAT, FQNNGV. CDR3 region: CASSSGFRGTF. The CDR3 coding sequence is TGTGCCAGCAGCTCGGGCTTCCGAGGGACCTTC. The full variable domain, rest sourced from reference TRBV11-2 and TRBJ1-2, is EAGVAQSPRYKIIEKRQSVAFWCNPISGHATLYWYQQILGQGPKLLIQFQNNGVVDDSQLPKDRFSAERLKGVDSTLKIQPAKLEDSAVYLCASSSGFRGTFGSGTRLTVV.

The chain joins TRBV2 to TRBJ2-1; 7 nucleotides align to TRBD2. The CDR3 is 20 amino acids. J gave up 1 base and V 8 bases, and 23 bases lay outside the gene matches. Germline CDR1 SNHLY, CDR2 FYNNEI. Written as DNA, the CDR3 is TGTGCCAGCCAAGTGAAGCGGGGAGAGGTGGAGGGGTTTTCCTACAATGAGCAGTTCTTC. This gives the protein CASQVKRGEVEGFSYNEQFF.

This clone was recorded once. The genes are TRBV30 and TRBJ1-1; D ambiguous. The germline gives CDR1 GTSNPN, CDR2 SVGIG (reference sequence). With 2 bases removed from V and 6 bases from J, the gap between germline ends came to 13 bases. This CDR3 is built from 13 residues. The CDR3 region is CAWSPTLGPEAFF. CDR3 bases: TGTGCCTGGAGTCCCACACTTGGGCCTGAAGCTTTCTTT.

This chain links TRBV2 with TRBJ1-6; the match to TRBD1 covers 10 bases. Unmatched junction bases numbered 10, after V lost 7 bases and J lost 7 bases. The CDR3 runs to 16 residues. Germline CDR1 reads SNHLY; CDR2 reads FYNNEI. The DNA of the CDR3 is TGTGCCAGCACCCCTGTCTGGACAGGGGGGAATTCACCCCTCCACTTT. Its protein is CASTPVWTGGNSPLHF.

This chain joins TRBV15 and TRBJ2-7; D uncertain. This CDR3 is built from 15 residues. V was pared by 0 bases and J by 2 bases, with 11 bases between. The germline V gene encodes CDR1 LNHNV and CDR2 YYDKDF (reference sequence). Here the CDR3 reads CATSRDEGYTYEQYF. The CDR3, as DNA: TGTGCCACCAGCAGAGATGAAGGGTATACCTACGAGCAGTACTTC. The complete variable domain, with remaining parts taken from reference TRBV15 and TRBJ2-7, reads DAMVIQNPRYQVTQFGKPVTLSCSQTLNHNVMYWYQQKSSQAPKLLFHYYDKDFNNEADTPDNFQSRRPNTSFCFLDIRSPGLGDTAMYLCATSRDEGYTYEQYFGPGTRLTVT.

J is TRBJ2-4 and V is TRBV13, with 7 bases fitting TRBD2. The V and J ends lost 7 bases and 6 bases, in that order; junction bases with no gene match: 9. CDR3 length: 14 residues. The germline V gene has CDR1 PRHDT and CDR2 FYEKMQ (reference sequence). The CDR3 spells CASKSTSERNIQYF. The CDR3 DNA sequence: TGTGCCAGCAAATCTACTAGCGAGAGAAACATTCAGTACTTC.

The gene calls are TRBV14 and TRBJ2-1; TRBD2 is a possible D gene (5 bases). From germline, CDR1 is SGHDN and CDR2 FVKESK. V lost 3 bases and J lost 2, with 11 bases in between. CDR3 size: 15 residues. The CDR3 DNA is TGTGCCAGCAGCCACAGGACTCCCCCCTACAATGAGCAGTTCTTC. It translates to CASSHRTPPYNEQFF.

The rearrangement joins TRBV7-8 to TRBJ1-5; 7 bases match TRBD1. V was pared by 1 base and J by 4 bases, with 4 bases of the junction left unmatched. CDR1 SGHVS and CDR2 FQNEAQ come from the germline V gene. The CDR3 has 15 amino acids. CDR3 sequence reads: CASSLGGGRNQPQHF. The DNA for the CDR3 is TGTGCCAGCAGCTTAGGAGGGGGCCGTAATCAGCCCCAGCATTTT.

The genes are TRBV6-5 and TRBJ2-7; a weak D match, TRBD1 (5 bases). V was trimmed by 0 bases and J by 0 bases, leaving 9 bases between them. This CDR3 spans 15 amino acids. Germline V lookup: CDR1 MNHEY, CDR2 SVGAGI. Here the CDR3 DNA reads TGTGCCAGCAGTTACTCCAGACAGTACTCCTACGAGCAGTACTTC. Its protein is CASSYSRQYSYEQYF.

This clone occurred a few times. The chain combines TRBV7-8 with TRBJ1-1; no definite D call. CDR1 is SGHVS, CDR2 FQNEAQ, per germline. The CDR3 runs 13 residues. Trimming took off 5 bases at V and 2 bases at J, with 9 bases between the two ends. DNA for the CDR3: TGTGCCAGCAGCGAAACAGCAAACACTGAAGCTTTCTTT. The encoded protein is CASSETANTEAFF.

The rearrangement joins TRBV5-1 to TRBJ2-7; D gene ambiguous. The germline V gene encodes CDR1 SGHRS and CDR2 YFSETQ. CDR3 length: 14 amino acids. V lost 4 bases and J 1 base, leaving 12 bases between the germline ends. The CDR3 coding sequence is TGCGCCAGCAGCCCCGGGTCGTCGTCCTACGAGCAGTACTTC. Its protein is CASSPGSSSYEQYF.